Shown below are 27 T cell receptor beta chains from a single sample sequenced in a study of CD8+ T cells in alopecia areata. Sorting used CD4, CD8alpha, NKG2D, NKG2ACE and other markers on pooled cutaneous lymph node cells. Extracted from the samples, RNA was reverse transcribed into cDNA to serve as the sequencing template. Here immunoSEQ multiplex PCR was the method, and the copy in TCRdb shows in-frame clones only, minus some. The specimen gives over 250,000 clones without singletons; the ten biggest hold 1.2%. The sample consisted of CD4+ T cells sorted from a lymph node. These receptors originate from a C3H/HeJ mouse with alopecia areata. This mouse strain has H2-k as its MHC haplotype.

This clone turned up a few times. The gene names given are mouse names. Read sequence stops 4 residues before the CDR3 end, and the germline J gene provides the missing end. V usage is TRBV13-3 and J usage is TRBJ2-3; D is possibly TRBD2 (7 bases). The CDR3 length is 16 residues. The germline V gene encodes CDR1 NNHDY and CDR2 SYVADS. CDR3 DNA (partial): TGTGCCAGCAGTGATCCTGGGGGCGCGCCGGGAGAA. Protein: CASSDPGGAPGE. The CDR3 reads in full as CASSDPGGAPGETLYF.

Concerning this clone itself: Mouse names are used for the genes. The read is 4 residues too short to cover the CDR3 end, so that end is filled in from the germline J gene. The sample contains more than one DNA sequence encoding this CDR3. The chain employs TRBV19 and TRBJ2-1; D is undetermined. The CDR3 has 13 amino acids. V dropped 0 bases and J dropped 1 base, with 2 bases sitting between them. Germline V CDR1 and CDR2: FNHDT, SITEND (reference sequence). Partial CDR3 DNA: TGTGCCAGCAGTATAGGGAACTATGCT. This translates into CASSIGNYA. The whole CDR3 reads CASSIGNYAEQFF. Complete variable domain (other parts from reference TRBV19 and TRBJ2-1): GGIITQTPKFLIGQEGQKLTLKCQQNFNHDTMYWYRQDSGKGLRLIYYSITENDLQKGDLSEGYDASREKKSSFSLTVTSAQKNEMAVFLCASSIGNYAEQFFGPGTRLTVL.

Comments on this clone: Gene names refer to mouse genes. The read stops 4 residues short of the end of the CDR3; the missing end is completed from the germline J gene. This sequence joins TRBV1 and TRBJ2-1; 7 bases align to TRBD2. This CDR3 comprises 14 residues. The germline V gene has CDR1 NSQYPW and CDR2 LRSPGD (reference sequence). The trim removed 0 bases at V and 6 bases at J, leaving 2 bases unmatched. CDR3: CTCSADNWGAEQFF. The covered CDR3 bases are TGCACCTGCAGTGCAGATAACTGGGGTGCT.

Remarks on this clone: Mouse gene names apply. Sequencing ends 4 residues short of the CDR3 end; the germline J gene provides the rest. The gene calls are TRBV13-1 and TRBJ2-3, with 13 bases matching TRBD2. Germline CDR1 is NSHNY and CDR2 is SYGAGN. The CDR3 runs 14 residues. Trimming at V came to 6 bases and at J to 3 bases, leaving 1 base not matched to a gene. CDR3 DNA (partial): TGTGCCAGCAAGGACTGGGGGGGCGCAGAA. Translation gives CASKDWGGAE. The CDR3 in its entirety is CASKDWGGAETLYF.

This clone was seen a few times. Gene names are mouse gene names. The read gets to within 4 residues of the CDR3 end, and the germline J gene fills in the rest. V and J are TRBV19 and TRBJ2-2, with D possibly matching TRBD2 (7 bases). Per the germline V gene, CDR1 is FNHDT and CDR2 is SITEND (reference sequence). The CDR3 runs to 14 residues. Incomplete CDR3 DNA: TGTGCCAGCAGTATTAGGGGGGCGAACGGG. As protein: CASSIRGANG. In full, the CDR3 reads CASSIRGANGQLYF. The entire variable domain, with the rest obtained from reference TRBV19 and TRBJ2-2, is as follows: GGIITQTPKFLIGQEGQKLTLKCQQNFNHDTMYWYRQDSGKGLRLIYYSITENDLQKGDLSEGYDASREKKSSFSLTVTSAQKNEMAVFLCASSIRGANGQLYFGEGSKLTVL.

This clone was counted only a few times. The gene symbols are mouse symbols. The CDR3 goes on 4 residues after the read ends, and that part is filled in from the germline J gene. The same CDR3 arises from other DNA sequences in this sample as well. The chain links TRBV19 to TRBJ2-5; D remains ambiguous. Trimming stripped 3 bases from V and 1 base from J, with 6 bases between. Germline CDR1 reads FNHDT; CDR2 reads SITEND (reference sequence). The CDR3 consists of 13 residues. Partial CDR3 DNA: TGTGCCAGCAGTAGAGGTTACCAAGAC. This codes for CASSRGYQD. Given in full, the CDR3 is CASSRGYQDTQYF.

This clone has more than one count but fewer than ten. Gene and germline names: mouse. The read terminates 4 residues before the CDR3 end, so the remaining end is supplied by the germline J gene. The chain has TRBV3 and TRBJ2-5, with D tentatively TRBD1 (6 bases). CDR1 SNHLY and CDR2 FYNGKV come from the germline V gene (reference sequence). The length of the CDR3 is 13 residues. CDR3 DNA, as far as it was read: TGTGCCAGCAGCCCCGGGACAAAAGAC. Encoded protein: CASSPGTKD. The entire CDR3 protein reads CASSPGTKDTQYF.

Remarks on this clone: Gene names and germline refer to mouse. The sequenced fragment ends 4 residues before the CDR3 boundary, so the rest is inferred from the germline J gene. This sequence joins TRBV13-1 and TRBJ2-3; 9 bases are shared with TRBD1. This CDR3 contains 17 residues. The junction had 6 bases not matched to a gene; V was cut back by 1 base and J by 0 bases. Germline V CDR1 and CDR2: NSHNY, SYGAGN. CDR3 amino acids: CASSDHRGRGSAETLYF. CDR3 DNA (partial): TGTGCCAGCAGTGATCACAGGGGGCGAGGGAGTGCAGAA.

This clone was counted only a few times. Gene names follow the mouse nomenclature. With the read ending 4 residues before the CDR3 end, the germline J gene is used to fill in that end. The chain links TRBV13-1 to TRBJ2-5, with a tentative D call TRBD1 (6 bases). CDR3 size: 15 residues. Germline lookup yields CDR1 NSHNY and CDR2 SYGAGN. Trimming left V 3 bases short and J 3 bases short, with 14 bases between. The CDR3: CASSASPGHQDTQYF. The CDR3 bases that were read are TGTGCCAGCAGTGCCTCTCCGGGACATCAAGAC.

This clone was seen a handful of times. Mouse germline and gene names are used. The read comes to an end 4 residues before the CDR3 does, leaving the germline J gene to fill in the end. The V gene is TRBV13-1, the J gene TRBJ2-1; perhaps TRBD2 as D (6 bases). The ends were cut back, 2 bases at V and 3 bases at J, with 9 bases in the middle. The CDR3 loop spans 14 amino acids. The germline gives CDR1 NSHNY, CDR2 SYGAGN. Incomplete CDR3 DNA: TGTGCCAGCAGTGAGTGGGGGAGCTATGCT. This codes for CASSEWGSYA. The full CDR3 reads CASSEWGSYAEQFF.

Regarding this clone: Gene names and germline match the mouse. The read is 4 residues too short to cover the CDR3 end, so that end is filled in from the germline J gene. The sample carries other DNA sequences with the same CDR3. J is TRBJ2-7 and V is TRBV1, with a weak D call TRBD1 (6 bases). The ends were cut back, 1 base at V and 0 bases at J, with 10 bases in the middle. The CDR3 contains 15 residues. Germline V gene data show CDR1 as NSQYPW and CDR2 as LRSPGD (reference sequence). Incomplete CDR3 DNA: TGCACCTGCAGTGCAGGCCGGGACAACTCCTAT. Amino acid sequence: CTCSAGRDNSY. The entire CDR3 reads CTCSAGRDNSYEQYF.

A remark on this clone: All gene names here are mouse names. The CDR3 goes on 4 residues after the read ends, and that part is filled in from the germline J gene. The V and J genes are TRBV19 and TRBJ2-1, with 9 bases lining up with TRBD1. The length of the CDR3 is 14 residues. Germline V gives CDR1 FNHDT, CDR2 SITEND (reference sequence). The covered CDR3 bases are TGTGCCAGCAGTTCCGGGACAGGGCGGGCT. Amino acid sequence: CASSSGTGRA. In full, the CDR3 is CASSSGTGRAEQFF.

In regard to this clone: Gene names and germline match the mouse. Read sequence stops 4 residues before the CDR3 end, and the germline J gene provides the missing end. Other nucleotide sequences from this sample produce the same CDR3. The chain employs TRBV19 and TRBJ2-4; 11 bases fit TRBD2. V was pared by 5 bases and J by 0 bases, with 2 bases of the junction left unmatched. CDR1 is FNHDT and CDR2 is SITEND in the germline V gene (reference sequence). The CDR3 totals 15 residues. This CDR3 reads CASRGLGASQNTLYF. The part of the CDR3 DNA that was read is TGTGCCAGCAGGGGACTGGGGGCTAGTCAAAAC. Drawing the rest from reference TRBV19 and TRBJ2-4, the complete variable domain is GGIITQTPKFLIGQEGQKLTLKCQQNFNHDTMYWYRQDSGKGLRLIYYSITENDLQKGDLSEGYDASREKKSSFSLTVTSAQKNEMAVFLCASRGLGASQNTLYFGAGTRLSVL.

About this clone itself: Gene names denote mouse genes. The read falls 4 residues short of the CDR3 end, and the missing part is taken from the germline J gene. V and J are TRBV19 and TRBJ2-7, with a weak D call TRBD1 (6 bases). V lost 5 bases, J lost 3 bases, and 12 bases lay in between. Germline values: CDR1 FNHDT, CDR2 SITEND (reference sequence). This CDR3 has 13 amino acids. The CDR3 protein is CASRPRDNYEQYF. The CDR3 DNA, read in part, is TGTGCCAGCAGGCCTCGGGACAACTAT.

In regard to this clone: Gene names and germline refer to mouse. The read terminates 4 residues before the CDR3 end, so the remaining end is supplied by the germline J gene. The rearrangement joins TRBV31 to TRBJ2-5; 10 nucleotides agree with TRBD2. The CDR3 contains 13 residues. The germline CDR1 and CDR2 sequences are GKSSPN and SITVG. The part of the CDR3 DNA that was read is TGTGCCTGGAGGGGGACTGGGGCTGAC. The encoded protein is CAWRGTGAD. Given in full, the CDR3 is CAWRGTGADTQYF.

This clone has just a few counts. Gene names and germline match the mouse. The CDR3 loop is CTCSADHLQNTEVFF. The part of the CDR3 DNA that was read is TGCACCTGCAGTGCAGATCATCTACAGAACACA. This chain uses TRBV1 with TRBJ1-1; D is ambiguous. The DNA ends 4 residues before the CDR3 does, and the rest of the CDR3 is filled in from the germline J gene. Germline assignment: CDR1 NSQYPW and CDR2 LRSPGD (reference sequence). The CDR3 has 15 amino acids. V was pared by 0 bases and J by 0 bases, with 8 bases between.

This clone was picked up a small number of times. Gene names are the mouse ones. The read is 4 residues too short to cover the CDR3 end, so that end is filled in from the germline J gene. The chain is built from TRBV13-1 and TRBJ2-1; 11 nucleotides align to TRBD2. Losses at the gene ends were 1 base for V and 2 bases for J; bases not matched to a gene: 5. This CDR3 is 17 amino acids long. CDR1 and CDR2 from the germline V gene are NSHNY and SYGAGN. CDR3: CASSDRRLGGDYAEQFF. The covered CDR3 bases are TGTGCCAGCAGTGATCGACGACTGGGGGGGGACTATGCT.

Notes on this clone: The gene symbols are mouse symbols. Read coverage stops 4 residues before the CDR3 terminus; the germline J gene supplies the remainder. This sequence joins TRBV5 and TRBJ2-1; D uncertain. This CDR3 has 14 amino acids. CDR1 and CDR2 (germline): LGHNA, YNLKQL (reference sequence). V lost 2 bases and J lost 0, with 5 bases in between. Partial CDR3 DNA: TGTGCCAGCAGCCAACAGTATAACTATGCT. This translates into CASSQQYNYA. The CDR3 in its entirety is CASSQQYNYAEQFF.

This clone was counted a few times. The gene symbols are mouse symbols. The sequenced fragment ends 4 residues before the CDR3 boundary, so the rest is inferred from the germline J gene. J is TRBJ2-4 and V is TRBV1; 9 bases line up with TRBD1. In germline, CDR1 is NSQYPW, CDR2 LRSPGD (reference sequence). CDR3 length equals 15 residues. CDR3 residues: CTCSAPGTGINTLYF. The part of the CDR3 DNA that was read is TGCACCTGCAGTGCACCCGGGACAGGGATAAAC.

This clone occurred a few times. Here the gene names and germline are mouse. The read terminates 4 residues before the CDR3 end, so the remaining end is supplied by the germline J gene. This specimen includes other DNA sequences encoding the same CDR3. The genes are TRBV13-3 and TRBJ2-3; 8 nucleotides align to TRBD2. Germline V gene data show CDR1 as NNHDY and CDR2 as SYVADS. CDR3 length equals 15 residues. Trimming removed 5 bases from V and 0 bases from J; junction bases left unmatched: 5. The CDR3 loop is CASRRTGSSAETLYF. The sequenced part of the CDR3 DNA is TGTGCCAGCAGAAGGACTGGGTCTAGTGCAGAA.

This clone has more than one count but fewer than ten. Gene names are mouse gene names. Read sequence stops 4 residues before the CDR3 end, and the germline J gene provides the missing end. Other DNA sequences in the sample encode the same CDR3. The chain employs TRBV13-2 and TRBJ2-7; 8 bases are a match to TRBD1. This CDR3 has 12 residues. Germline V lookup: CDR1 NNHNN, CDR2 SYGAGS (reference sequence). The CDR3 sequence is CASGDRVYEQYF. Partial CDR3 DNA: TGTGCCAGCGGGGACAGGGTTTAT.

A few counts support this clone. The gene names here belong to mouse. The CDR3 end falls 4 residues outside the read, so it is completed with the germline J gene. This rearrangement joins TRBV13-3 to TRBJ1-1; D is unclear. Trimming took off 0 bases at V and 4 bases at J, with 4 bases between the two ends. This CDR3 region has 12 residues. Germline V gene lookup returns CDR1 NNHDY and CDR2 SYVADS. The CDR3 is CASSDAATEVFF. CDR3 bases read: TGTGCCAGCAGTGATGCAGCCACA.

This clone was counted only a few times. Mouse names are used for the genes. The read ends 4 residues before the CDR3 terminus; that terminus is restored from the germline J gene. The chain employs TRBV5 and TRBJ2-5, with 8 bases that match TRBD2. Trimming at V came to 4 bases and at J to 3 bases, leaving 3 bases not matched to a gene. The germline gives CDR1 LGHNA, CDR2 YNLKQL (reference sequence). This CDR3 has 14 amino acids. The sequenced CDR3 bases are TGTGCCAGCAGCCGACTGGGGTGGCAAGAC. This codes for CASSRLGWQD. The entire CDR3 protein is CASSRLGWQDTQYF.

This clone was seen only a few times. Gene names are the mouse ones. The CDR3 end falls 4 residues outside the read, so it is completed with the germline J gene. The chain couples TRBV1 to TRBJ2-1, with 8 bases aligning to TRBD2. This CDR3 spans 15 amino acids. J gave up 4 bases and V 4 bases, and 6 bases lay outside the gene matches. Looked up from germline, CDR1 is NSQYPW and CDR2 is LRSPGD (reference sequence). CDR3 bases read: TGCACCTGCAGTGAACTGGGGGTGCAATATGCT. This codes for CTCSELGVQYA. The entire CDR3 sequence reads CTCSELGVQYAEQFF.

This clone was seen a few times. Germline and genes: mouse. From the germline J gene comes the end of the CDR3, since the read stops 4 residues before it. The rearrangement joins TRBV13-1 to TRBJ2-2; D might be TRBD1 (6 bases). The V end lost 7 bases, the J end lost 5 bases, and 9 bases lay between the germline ends. Germline lookup yields CDR1 NSHNY and CDR2 SYGAGN. This CDR3 has 12 residues. The CDR3 bases that were read are TGTGCCAGCGGGGGACAAACCGGG. It specifies CASGGQTG. The entire CDR3 protein reads CASGGQTGQLYF.

This clone was seen a few times. Mouse germline and gene names are used. The CDR3 protein is CASSQELGGNTEVFF. The sequenced CDR3 bases are TGTGCCAGCAGCCAAGAACTTGGGGGAAACACA. V gene TRBV5 combines with J gene TRBJ1-1, with a tentative D call TRBD1 (5 bases). The CDR3 end lies 4 residues beyond the end of the read and is filled in from the germline J gene. The V end lost 0 bases, the J end lost 1 base, and 9 bases lay between the germline ends. The CDR3 totals 15 residues. Germline assignment: CDR1 LGHNA and CDR2 YNLKQL (reference sequence).

This clone was detected ten times or more. The germline and genes are mouse ones. The CDR3 end is not reached by the read, which stops 4 residues before it; the germline J gene fills it in. V gene TRBV17 combines with J gene TRBJ2-7, with 12 nucleotides matching TRBD2. V shed 5 bases, J shed 0 bases, and the junction held 5 bases outside the gene matches. CDR3 length: 16 residues. Germline V gene lookup returns CDR1 MNHDT and CDR2 YYDKIL. The CDR3 loop is CASSPGLGGPSYEQYF. CDR3 bases read: TGTGCTAGCAGTCCGGGACTGGGGGGTCCCTCCTAT.